This is a list of T cell receptor beta chains from one sample in a study of T cell clonotyping in hematopoietic cell transplantation. Here immunoSEQ multiplex PCR was the method, and the copy in TCRdb shows in-frame clones only, minus some. The sample includes about 5,700 clones, 90% of them seen just once. The sample was peripheral blood mononuclear cells, taken 100 days after allogeneic stem cell transplant. The receptor set was obtained from a female patient aged 45-60 years who had an allogeneic stem cell transplant from an unrelated donor, so T cells may come from the graft donor. Some clones in this sample may be carry-over from other donors' samples. Both conserved end residues are part of each CDR3. A D gene is named only where the DNA matches it firmly. Clone size is not always given. Where it is, it says once, few, many or a class for expanded clones.

V gene	clone size	D gene	J gene	CDR3 protein	CDR3 DNA
TRBV19	.	TRBD2	TRBJ2-5	CASRPLAGDQETQYF	TGTGCCAGTAGGCCGCTAGCGGGGGACCAAGAGACCCAGTACTTC
TRBV25-1	.	TRBD1	TRBJ1-4	CASSDPKGALNEKLFF	TGTGCCAGCAGTGACCCCAAGGGGGCTCTCAATGAAAAACTGTTTTTT
TRBV9	.	.	TRBJ2-2	CASSRGTGELFF	TGTGCCAGCAGCCGGGGCACCGGGGAGCTGTTTTTT
TRBV7-3	.	TRBD2	TRBJ2-5	CASSISGGPQETQYF	TGTGCCAGCAGCATTAGCGGGGGGCCGCAAGAGACCCAGTACTTC
TRBV10-3	.	.	TRBJ1-2	CAISESPFRQPSHGYTF	TGTGCCATCAGTGAGTCGCCGTTTCGGCAGCCATCCCACGGCTACACCTTC
TRBV30	.	TRBD1	TRBJ1-6	CAWSRDSNSPLHF	TGTGCCTGGAGTAGGGACAGTAATTCACCCCTCCACTTT
TRBV9	.	.	TRBJ1-5	CASSVGVQDQPQHF	TGTGCCAGCAGCGTGGGGGTACAGGATCAGCCCCAGCATTTT
TRBV19	.	.	TRBJ1-5	CASSIINQPQHF	TGTGCCAGTAGTATCATCAATCAGCCCCAGCATTTT
TRBV19	.	.	TRBJ2-7	CASSSPDSYEQYF	TGTGCCAGTAGTAGTCCGGATTCCTACGAGCAGTACTTC
TRBV25-1	.	.	TRBJ1-4	CASEPTRLFF	TGTGCCTCGGAACCTACGAGACTGTTTTTT
TRBV30	.	.	TRBJ2-7	CAWSVRGYEQYF	TGTGCCTGGAGTGTACGCGGATACGAGCAGTACTTC
TRBV6-1	.	.	TRBJ1-2	CASSPLGHYGYTF	TGTGCCAGCAGCCCCCTTGGGCACTATGGCTACACCTTC
TRBV28	.	.	TRBJ1-5	CASSRSGARDSNQPQHF	TGTGCCAGCAGTCGCTCGGGGGCGCGAGATAGCAATCAGCCCCAGCATTTT
TRBV19	.	.	TRBJ1-1	CASSIDRGMNTEAFF	TGTGCCAGTAGTATAGATCGAGGTATGAACACTGAAGCTTTCTTT
TRBV27	.	.	TRBJ1-3	CASSLTGYTGNTIYF	TGTGCCAGCAGTTTGACGGGATATACGGGAAACACCATATATTTT
TRBV25-1	.	.	TRBJ2-2	CASSESGDTGELFF	TGTGCCAGCAGTGAATCGGGGGATACCGGGGAGCTGTTTTTT
TRBV5-1	.	.	TRBJ2-3	CASSWTLAGAFSTDTQYF	TGCGCCAGCAGCTGGACTTTGGCGGGGGCCTTTAGCACAGATACGCAGTATTTT
TRBV6-5	few	.	TRBJ2-5	CASRSPEETQYF	TGTGCCAGCAGATCCCCGGAAGAGACCCAGTACTTC
TRBV7-6	.	.	TRBJ2-3	CASSADLLTEQYF	TGTGCCAGCAGCGCAGACCTTTTGACTGAGCAGTATTTT
TRBV13	.	TRBD1	TRBJ1-1	CASSIRRGADTEAFF	TGTGCCAGCAGCATACGCAGGGGGGCGGACACTGAAGCTTTCTTT
TRBV5-1	.	.	TRBJ2-7	CASSLTGNYEQYF	TGCGCCAGCAGCTTGACGGGGAACTACGAGCAGTACTTC
TRBV14	few	.	TRBJ1-1	CASTYGRAPNINTEAFF	TGTGCCAGCACTTACGGGCGGGCACCAAACATAAACACTGAAGCTTTCTTT
TRBV2	.	TRBD1	TRBJ1-2	CASSQGQGGNYGYTF	TGTGCCAGCAGTCAGGGACAGGGGGGTAACTATGGCTACACCTTC
TRBV20-1	.	.	TRBJ1-1	CSASEMYEAFF	TGCAGTGCTAGTGAAATGTACGAAGCTTTCTTT
TRBV19	.	TRBD1	TRBJ1-5	CASSIMGQGLNQPQHF	TGTGCCAGTAGTATTATGGGACAGGGGCTCAATCAGCCCCAGCATTTT
TRBV5-1	.	.	TRBJ2-6	CASSNNPGAGANVLTF	TGCGCCAGCAGCAACAACCCAGGGGCTGGGGCCAACGTCCTGACTTTC
TRBV5-6	.	.	TRBJ1-2	CASSPLKRVNYGYTF	TGTGCCAGCAGCCCGTTAAAGAGAGTTAACTATGGCTACACCTTC
TRBV27	few	TRBD1	TRBJ2-6	CASSFRDRDSVLTF	TGTGCCAGCAGTTTTCGGGACAGGGATAGTGTCCTGACTTTC
TRBV5-1	.	.	TRBJ1-1	CASSLEGQGGEAFF	TGCGCCAGCAGCTTGGAGGGGCAGGGCGGTGAAGCTTTCTTT
TRBV18	.	.	TRBJ1-1	CASSPGAANLNTEAFF	TGTGCCAGCTCACCGGGGGCAGCCAATTTGAACACTGAAGCTTTCTTT
TRBV19	.	.	TRBJ1-2	CASSMGGENYGYTF	TGTGCCAGTAGTATGGGTGGGGAAAACTATGGCTACACCTTC
TRBV10-1	.	TRBD1	TRBJ1-2	CASSESAGQGYNGYTF	TGCGCCAGCAGTGAGTCGGCGGGACAGGGCTACAATGGCTACACCTTC
TRBV7-2	.	TRBD2	TRBJ2-4	CASSLGGGASNIQYF	TGTGCCAGCAGCTTAGGCGGGGGGGCGAGTAACATTCAGTACTTC